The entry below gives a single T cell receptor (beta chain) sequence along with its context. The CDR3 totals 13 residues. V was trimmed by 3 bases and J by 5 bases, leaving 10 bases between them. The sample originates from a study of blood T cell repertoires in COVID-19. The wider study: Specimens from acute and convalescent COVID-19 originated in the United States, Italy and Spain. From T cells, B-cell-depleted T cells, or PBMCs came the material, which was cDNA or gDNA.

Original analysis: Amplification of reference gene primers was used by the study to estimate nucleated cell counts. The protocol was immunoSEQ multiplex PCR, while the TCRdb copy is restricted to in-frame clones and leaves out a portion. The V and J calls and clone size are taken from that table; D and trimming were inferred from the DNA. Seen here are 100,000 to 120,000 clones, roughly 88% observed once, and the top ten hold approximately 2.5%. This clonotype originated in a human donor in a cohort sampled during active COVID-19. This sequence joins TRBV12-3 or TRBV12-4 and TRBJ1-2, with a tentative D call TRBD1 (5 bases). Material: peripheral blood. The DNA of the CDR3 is TGTGCCAGCAGTTTTGACAGCCTGTATGGCTACACCTTC. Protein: CASSFDSLYGYTF.